This TCR beta chain comes out of a study of cytomegalovirus exposure and HLA in healthy donors (dated by TCRdb to 2016 to 2017). Broadly, across the study: An earlier analysis of roughly 610 of the donors reported under 300 Gb of sequence data and around 120 million unique TCR beta sequences obtained from around 190 million T cells. An early release covering over 500 HLA-typed donors comprised approximately 300 gigabases of sequencing data and around 86 million unique TCR sequences. The genetic ancestry cluster associated with self-reported Caucasian donors included around four fifths of the roughly 400 genotyped donors. The aim of the study was to test whether cataloging public T cell receptors could identify signatures of past pathogen exposure. The study profiled the T cell repertoires of approximately 700 subjects by immunosequencing and related them to cytomegalovirus serostatus. Besides the first cohort of around 700 subjects, a separate validation cohort made up of 120 different subjects was used. High-throughput TCR immunosequencing, statistical association of individual TCRs with disease status, and machine learning were combined to predict cytomegalovirus infection status. A later analysis re-examined previously published TCR beta repertoires from around 670 donors and added high-resolution HLA genotyping to investigate patterns of TCR occurrence. Rather than drawing on any new phenotypic data, the later analysis identified candidate immune exposures from TCR beta sequences and the way those sequences occurred across donors. An earlier analysis of nearly 600 of the donors applied high-throughput TCR beta sequencing to assess whether each TCR beta V gene segment acted as functional or pseudogenic. Alongside the repertoire data, information on donor age, sex, ethnicity and CMV serostatus was compiled. In a later genetic analysis, genome-wide SNP genotypes for about three fifths of the roughly 670 donors were used, and that subset was treated as a discovery cohort. All discovery cohort repertoires had been generated using a single sequencing platform. HLA typing covered class I and class II loci at four-digit resolution. Typing coverage varied by locus: roughly 629-640 donors for A, B, C, DRB1 and DQB1; under 550 for DQA1; around 610 for DPA1; roughly 470 for DPB1. Roughly 5 DR-DQ haplotypes were handled as single units for association and clustering because linkage in the cohort was strong. On average, 235,054 unique TCR beta nucleotide sequences were sequenced per donor among more than 350 genotyped donors of the cohort, with roughly 20% of those sequences being non-productive. Paper-wide results and their limitations: In a later analysis, the rate of TCR association differed among HLA loci, with DRB1 alleles having the most associated TCRs and HLA-C alleles having the fewest. When HLA alleles, especially DR and DQ, strongly co-occurred, TCR associations were difficult to assign to individual alleles. A further reported finding was that TCR beta sequences accurately predicted the HLA-A and HLA-B alleles for most subjects in the first cohort. A later analysis found that HLA-associated TCR beta chains were more clonally expanded and had lower generation probabilities than equally common non-associated chains. In a later genetic analysis, fewer N-insertions in productive TCRs were reported among donors in an Asian-associated ancestry cluster than the approximately 710-donor mean. Some IMGT-functional V segments, including TRBV6-2 and TRBV6-3, could not be told apart with the 87-base-pair reads, so those segments were excluded. An association between a missense DCLRE1C variant and V-gene and J-gene trimming of TCR beta chains was found in a later genetic analysis and replicated in an independent cohort. In a later analysis, some 17,000 TCR beta sequences were associated with specific HLA alleles at a false discovery rate of 0.05. Because HLA typing was unavailable for some donors at each locus, only the typed subset was used in association tests. While some public TCRs were present in many individuals, most TCR sequences turned up only very rarely across donors. Linkage disequilibrium might explain the correlated functional status among segregating V segments, but an unknown experimental factor could not be ruled out. In vitro tests confirmed that a few of the cytomegalovirus-associated TCR beta chains recognize cytomegalovirus antigens. The authors suggested that the approach could potentially be generalized to other disease states and immunological phenotypes. Roughly uniform sequencing depth across donors was assumed in presence/absence analyses, although this assumption may not hold. According to a later analysis, most CMV-associated TCR beta chains appeared to be HLA-restricted, and the HLA associations seemed to be driven largely by CMV exposure. A total of fewer than 200 TCR beta chains were listed by the study as associated with cytomegalovirus. Broadly in line with IMGT annotations, most TCR beta V segments showed up in productive rearrangements about 90% or about 30% of the time in an earlier analysis of some 590 of the donors. In both the original and validation cohorts, the classifier was reported to diagnose cytomegalovirus status with high specificity and sensitivity. Only TCR beta chains were sequenced in this cohort, and the absence of alpha or paired-chain data limited detectable features. In a later analysis, several top co-occurrence clusters were reported to appear linked to parvovirus B19, influenza, CMV and Epstein-Barr virus. The earlier analysis of around 600 of the donors excluded fewer than 20 rarely observed V segments, including chromosome 9 orphons, because counts were too low. A cluster of highly shared sequence variants was judged likely to represent a technical artifact of the sequencing pipeline. For the cohort, immune exposure information was limited to CMV serostatus.

The CDR3 contains 15 residues, cysteine and phenylalanine counted. Only CDR3 DNA is held: 45 bases, read in frame from base 1. Reading the germline V gene gives CDR1 SGHVS and CDR2 FQNEAQ. V loses 5 bases, J loses 5 bases, and the germline ends lie 18 bases apart. The library was built by means of the immunoSEQ multiplex PCR assay. For the multiplex PCR, a mixture combining 60 forward primers for TCR Vbeta segments and 13 reverse primers for TCR Jbeta segments was used. The CDR3 region of rearranged TCR beta genes was amplified from genomic DNA with a multiplex PCR assay. The Illumina HiSeq System was used to sequence the amplified TCR beta libraries as 87-base-pair reads. Under the source paper's analysis protocol: Across the 500 to 700 repertoires, a later analysis counted 80 million or so unique TCR beta chains, approximately 10 million of which were shared by at least two donors. Raw reads were error-corrected and collapsed into unique sequences with a nearest-neighbor algorithm that merged closely related sequences to remove PCR and sequencing errors. V, D and J gene segments were assigned by aligning CDR3 sequences to IMGT reference sequences. For a sequence to be retained, at least a six-nucleotide match to both a V gene segment and a J gene segment was required. Rearrangements were classified as productive when the CDR3 lacked stop codons and remained in frame with V and J, and all other rearrangements were classified as non-productive. Following IMGT convention, CDR3 was defined as the stretch from the second conserved V-encoded cysteine to the conserved J-encoded phenylalanine. Sequences without an unambiguous match to a single V gene segment were excluded from the earlier analysis of almost 600 of the donors. In an earlier analysis of around 600 of the donors, V segments were called functional above 56.7% productive rearrangements and were called segregating when the between-donor standard deviation exceeded 5%. A statistical classification framework was developed to diagnose cytomegalovirus status using the catalog of TCR beta chain sequences. A later analysis assigned V and J genes by comparing TCR nucleotide sequences with IMGT/GENE-DB human TR gene sequences. The TCRdist pipeline was used in a later analysis to assign CDR3 sequences and most-parsimonious VDJ recombination scenarios. A later analysis defined each TCR beta chain by its CDR3 amino acid sequence plus V-gene family, and excluded reads lacking a unique V-gene family. To address suspected cross-contamination and a sequencing artifact, a later analysis removed 550 to 750 highly shared, low-generation-probability nucleotide sequences. A later analysis calculated a clonal expansion index for each public chain from normalized within-repertoire ranks of inferred template counts. In a later analysis, generation probabilities were computed with a VDJ recombination model fitted to out-of-frame rearrangements, and the resulting probabilities were checked against IGoR. Hypergeometric tests were used in a later analysis to score TCR-TCR, TCR-HLA and TCR-CMV co-occurrence, with a repertoire-size bias correction applied to the TCR pairs. In a later analysis, false discovery rates were estimated by permuting HLA or CMV assignments 20 times. In a later analysis, co-occurring TCRs were grouped using DBSCAN, with TCRdist sequence similarity added in when clustering inside HLA-allele-positive subsets. Repertoires with fewer than 30,000 or more than 120,000 public chains, plus five repertoires with anomalous nucleotide sharing, were excluded from co-occurrence clustering. As stored in TCRdb, this immuneACCESS dataset retains in-frame rearrangements with V and J assigned. A fraction of the clones does not appear; measured against another copy, unresolved V genes explain less than half of the discrepancy, and the remainder lacks a known reason. V and J calls and clone size follow that table, whereas D and trimming were derived from the DNA. The table for this sample lists 160,000 or so clones; less than 85% of them were counted only once. 5% to 7% of the sample is taken by the ten largest.

The cohort consisted of 600 to 700 healthy bone marrow donors. At the time of sampling, all cohort members were nominally healthy, though unrecorded immune exposures were likely present. The donor tested CMV seronegative, placing the donor among the roughly 400 seronegative members of the cohort. A peripheral blood sample was collected from each donor, and TCR beta sequencing was performed on peripheral blood mononuclear cells. The Qiagen DNeasy Blood Extraction Kit was used to extract genomic DNA from the blood cell samples. With regard to this clone: It has no known antigen specificity. The record has no base qualities; no much larger clone is one base away.

The origin of this receptor is a man in his forties in good health and CMV-seronegative. Sequencing was performed on PBMCs. This chain joins TRBV7-8 to TRBJ1-1, and possibly TRBD1, on 5 matching bases. The CDR3 has the sequence CASSPREGRRTEAFF. The nucleotides are TGTGCCAGCAGCCCCCGGGAGGGGAGAAGGACTGAAGCTTTCTTT.